This T cell receptor (beta chain) was obtained from a study of OX40 agonist ivuxolimab in advanced cancers. Across the whole study: Partial response was recorded in three patients: one hepatocellular carcinoma and two cutaneous melanoma cases.

Here immunoSEQ multiplex PCR was the method, and the copy in TCRdb shows in-frame clones only, minus some. The sample has around 25,000 clones, about 83% seen once. The V gene's germline CDR1 is MNHNS and CDR2 SASEGT. Trimming removed 3 bases from V and 4 bases from J, with 13 bases in between. The CDR3 consists of 15 residues. With regard to this clone: No antigen is known for it.

Study-level points and caveats: By week 6 at 0.1 to 3.0 mg/kg, blood CD4+ and CD8+ T cells had expanded clonally.

The receptor comes from an adult with an advanced solid tumor such as melanoma, head and neck, liver or kidney cancer. The chain couples TRBV6-1 to TRBJ1-5, with D possibly being TRBD1 (5 bases). Sample: CD4+ or CD8+ T cells sorted from blood, taken in a trial of the OX40 agonist ivuxolimab. This chain's CDR3 is CASSDIRDRNQPQHF. CDR3 coding DNA: TGTGCCAGCAGTGACATTAGGGACCGGAATCAGCCCCAGCATTTT.